In its sample, the clone carrying this TCR beta chain was seen a few times. Antigen: not known. This sample stems from a study of shared clonotypes between healthy human individuals. Whole-study findings and limits: Tissues were not sampled, only blood, and their repertoires likely differ.

CDR1 and CDR2 (germline): SNHLY, FYNNEI. V lost 7 bases and J 1 base, leaving 14 bases between the germline ends. This CDR3 is 15 amino acids long. Once extracted for a subset, genomic DNA was divided evenly among several immunoSEQ plates. Clones were sequenced by immunoSEQ multiplex PCR, and TCRdb holds only the in-frame ones, with some missing. The sample yields some 87,000 clones, 68% seen once. This chain joins TRBV2 and TRBJ1-5; D ambiguous. Sequencing was performed on memory CD8+ T cells sorted from blood. Subset described: CD45RO+ cells pooled with CCR7-negative TemRA cells. The receptor was isolated from a man aged 25 to 45 in good health. This CDR3 is CASKEAWLSNQPQHF. DNA of the CDR3: TGTGCCAGCAAAGAAGCATGGCTGAGCAATCAGCCCCAGCATTTT.